This T cell receptor (beta chain) was sequenced in a study of shared clonotypes between healthy human individuals. Overall study context: Those who served as donors were a couple of women and three men between the ages of 18 and 49.

All donors were Caucasian adults living in Nashville, Tennessee. Details on this clone: The same CDR3 is also encoded by other DNA sequences in this sample.

The authors loaded 200 ng DNA, 28,000 or so T cell genomes, into sorted-subset replicate PCRs. The data were produced by immunoSEQ multiplex PCR, yet TCRdb's version contains in-frame clones alone and is incomplete. The table has hundreds of thousands of clones, less than 85% seen once. From germline, CDR1 is SGHRS and CDR2 YFSETQ. The CDR3 covers 14 residues. The V end was cut by 0 bases, the J end by 4 bases, with 7 bases between. The receptor was derived from a woman aged 25 to 45 in good health. This sequence joins TRBV5-1 and TRBJ2-2, with unresolved D. The material sequenced was memory CD4+ T cells sorted from blood. Subset noted: CD45RA-negative fraction. The CDR3, as DNA: TGCGCCAGCAGCTTGGCCCGGGTCACCGGGGAGCTGTTTTTT. It encodes CASSLARVTGELFF.